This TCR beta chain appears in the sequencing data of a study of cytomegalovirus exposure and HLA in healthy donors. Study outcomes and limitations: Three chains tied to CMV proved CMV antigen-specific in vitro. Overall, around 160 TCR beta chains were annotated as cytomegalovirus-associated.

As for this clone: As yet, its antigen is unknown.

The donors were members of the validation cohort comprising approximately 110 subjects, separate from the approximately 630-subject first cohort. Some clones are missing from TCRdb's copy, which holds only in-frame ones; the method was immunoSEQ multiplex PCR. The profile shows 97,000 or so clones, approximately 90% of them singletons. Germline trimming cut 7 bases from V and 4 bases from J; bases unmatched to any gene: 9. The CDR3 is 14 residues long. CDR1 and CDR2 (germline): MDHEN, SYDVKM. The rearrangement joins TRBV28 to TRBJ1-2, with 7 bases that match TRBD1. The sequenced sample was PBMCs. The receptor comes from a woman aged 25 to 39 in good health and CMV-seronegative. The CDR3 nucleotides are TGTGCCAGCAATCCCGGGACAGCCGCCTATGGCTACACCTTC. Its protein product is CASNPGTAAYGYTF.